Following are 26 T cell receptor beta chains from one sample sequenced in a study of human thymus T cells (dated by TCRdb to 2018 to 2020). Thymus tissue was collected as surgical resects that were removed during corrective cardiac surgery. The method was the immunoSEQ multiplex PCR assay. Sourced from immuneACCESS, this table was stored by TCRdb with only in-frame sequences that have V and J called. A share of the clones is absent; for the studies checked, an unresolved V gene accounts for under half, and the remainder has no known explanation. The sample profile shows roughly 120,000 clones; about 94% of them were found once. The top ten clonotypes cover less than 0.03% of the sample. Specimen: thymus tissue. These receptor sequences come from a boy in the first two years of life with a congenital heart defect but otherwise immunologically healthy.

The gene calls are TRBV5-5 and TRBJ2-2; D is unresolved. The V end was cut by 1 base, the J end by 0 bases, with 16 bases between. The CDR3 runs 18 residues. The germline gives CDR1 SGHKS, CDR2 YYEKEE (reference sequence). This CDR3 reads CASSLSVLAAPNTGELFF. The CDR3 nucleotides read TGTGCCAGCAGCTTGTCGGTACTCGCGGCGCCGAACACCGGGGAGCTGTTTTTT. Full variable domain (outside the CDR3, taken from reference TRBV5-5 and TRBJ2-2): DAGVTQSPTHLIKTRGQQVTLRCSPISGHKSVSWYQQVLGQGPQFIFQYYEKEERGRGNFPDRFSARQFPNYSSELNVNALLLGDSALYLCASSLSVLAAPNTGELFFGEGSRLTVL.

The rearrangement links TRBV27 to TRBJ2-1; 16 bases line up with TRBD2. The ends lost 3 bases at V and 8 bases at J; junction bases unmatched: 4. The CDR3 extends over 16 amino acids. The germline gives CDR1 MNHEY, CDR2 SMNVEV (reference sequence). DNA for the CDR3: TGTGCCAGCAGTTTCGTCGGGACTAGCGGGGGGGATGAGCAGTTCTTC. Translation: CASSFVGTSGGDEQFF.

V and J are TRBV30 and TRBJ1-2; 8 bases fit TRBD1. The length of the CDR3 is 11 residues. After removal of 5 bases from V and 8 bases from J, the junction contained 4 bases not matched to a gene. Germline CDR1 GTSNPN, CDR2 SVGIG (reference sequence). The CDR3 DNA is TGTGCCTGGGGGGCAGGGGGCGGCTACACCTTC. This translates into CAWGAGGGYTF.

J is TRBJ1-5 and V is TRBV19; D uncertain. CDR3 length: 13 amino acids. CDR1 is LNHDA and CDR2 is SQIVND in the germline V gene (reference sequence). The ends were cut back, 3 bases at V and 6 bases at J, with 9 bases in the middle. DNA of the CDR3: TGTGCCAGTAGTATTTCGGGTTTTCAGCCCCAGCATTTT. As protein: CASSISGFQPQHF.

The J gene is TRBJ2-3, the V gene TRBV27; 14 nucleotides agree with TRBD2. The CDR3 is made up of 19 amino acids. CDR1 and CDR2 (germline): MNHEY, SMNVEV (reference sequence). With 5 bases clipped from V and 1 base from J, the junction kept 11 bases outside the gene matches. DNA for the CDR3: TGTGCCAGCAGTCCAACACCCGGGACTAGCGGGGGAGGCACAGATACGCAGTATTTT. This gives the protein CASSPTPGTSGGGTDTQYF.

This clone was counted a few times. The chain couples TRBV27 to TRBJ1-2; no firm D call. This CDR3 region has 13 residues. The V end lost 7 bases, the J end lost 4 bases, and 13 bases lay between the germline ends. Germline-derived CDR1 and CDR2 are MNHEY and SMNVEV (reference sequence). The DNA of the CDR3 is TGTGCCAGCACCTTAAACCGAATCTATGGCTACACCTTC. It specifies CASTLNRIYGYTF.

This rearrangement joins TRBV28 to TRBJ2-7; D gene unclear. The CDR3 length is 14 residues. Deletions cut 4 bases from V and 3 bases from J, with 13 bases between. Germline CDR1 MDHEN, CDR2 SYDVKM. This CDR3 reads CASSSATFDYEQYF. The CDR3 coding sequence is TGTGCCAGCAGTTCCGCCACTTTTGACTACGAGCAGTACTTC.

V is TRBV5-6 and J is TRBJ1-1, with TRBD1 matching 7 bases. Germline CDR1 is SGHDT and CDR2 is YYEEEE. V gave up 5 bases and J gave up 3 bases; unmatched junction bases: 13. The CDR3 contains 16 residues. The CDR3 bases are TGTGCCAGCAGTCTGGATCGACAGGGACGTCACACTGAAGCTTTCTTT. As protein: CASSLDRQGRHTEAFF.

In this sample, this clone turned up once. The V and J genes are TRBV2 and TRBJ2-6; D remains unclear. This CDR3 spans 17 amino acids. V lost 0 bases and J lost 2, with 11 bases in between. Germline loops: CDR1 SNHLY, CDR2 FYNNEI. This CDR3 is CASSEAPPVTGANVLTF. The CDR3 nucleotides read TGTGCCAGCAGTGAAGCGCCCCCGGTAACTGGGGCCAACGTCCTGACTTTC.

The rearrangement uses TRBV27 and TRBJ2-7; 10 nucleotides match TRBD1. V trimming: 6 bases; J trimming: 4 bases; junction bases outside the gene matches: 12. Germline assignment: CDR1 MNHEY and CDR2 SMNVEV (reference sequence). CDR3 length equals 16 residues. CDR3 nucleotide sequence: TGTGCCAGCAGCAGATCCGGTTTGGGACAGGGGTACGAGCAGTACTTC. Translating it yields CASSRSGLGQGYEQYF.

In nucleotides, the CDR3 is TGTGCCAGTCCCCCCCTAGCGGGGGGTTGCAATGAGCAGTTCTTC. Its translation: CASPPLAGGCNEQFF. This sequence joins TRBV6-6 and TRBJ2-1; 11 bases line up with TRBD2. The CDR3 totals 15 residues. V dropped 9 bases and J dropped 6; count of bases not matched to a gene: 10. CDR1 MNHNY and CDR2 SVGAGI come from the germline V gene (reference sequence).

V usage is TRBV15 and J usage is TRBJ1-1; 9 bases match TRBD1. The junction had 14 bases not matched to a gene; V was cut back by 3 bases and J by 6 bases. Germline loops: CDR1 LNHNV, CDR2 YYDKDF (reference sequence). This CDR3 has 17 amino acids. The DNA of the CDR3 is TGTGCCACCAGCAGTCCCGGTTTGGGACAGGGTAAGGCTGAAGCTTTCTTT. Translation: CATSSPGLGQGKAEAFF.

This chain joins TRBV4-3 and TRBJ1-2, with D tentatively TRBD1 (6 bases). The length of the CDR3 is 14 residues. The ends were cut back, 4 bases at V and 3 bases at J, with 12 bases in the middle. CDR1 is LGHNA and CDR2 is YSLEER in the germline V gene. The CDR3 DNA is TGCGCCAGCAGCCCCGACAGGCTCCACTATGGCTACACCTTC. Translated: CASSPDRLHYGYTF.

V gene TRBV4-3 combines with J gene TRBJ2-7; D may match TRBD1 or TRBD2 (5 bases each). The V gene's germline CDR1 is LGHNA and CDR2 YSLEER. Trimming removed 4 bases from V and 5 bases from J, with 15 bases in between. The CDR3 runs 14 residues. This CDR3 reads CASSLDPGSNEQYF. The CDR3 region has the DNA TGCGCCAGCAGCCTCGACCCAGGGAGCAACGAGCAGTACTTC.

V gene TRBV28 combines with J gene TRBJ2-7; TRBD1 or TRBD2 may be the D gene (5 bases each). From germline, CDR1 is MDHEN and CDR2 SYDVKM. CDR3 length equals 15 residues. V was pared by 6 bases and J by 6 bases, with 21 bases between. CDR3 residues: CASSTGVLRVFEQYF. CDR3 bases: TGTGCCAGCAGCACCGGGGTCCTCAGGGTATTCGAGCAGTACTTC.

The V and J genes are TRBV2 and TRBJ1-6, with D maybe TRBD1 (6 bases). The V gene's germline CDR1 is SNHLY and CDR2 FYNNEI. Trimming shortened V by 5 bases and J by 4 bases, and 15 bases separated the two germline ends. The CDR3 spans 16 residues. In nucleotides, the CDR3 is TGTGCCAGCAGTACTCCAGGGGTAGGGTATAATTCACCCCTCCACTTT. This translates into CASSTPGVGYNSPLHF.

V usage is TRBV4-2 and J usage is TRBJ2-5; 11 nucleotides line up with TRBD2. Germline V lookup: CDR1 LGHNA, CDR2 YNFKEQ. V was clipped by 3 bases and J by 2 bases; unmatched bases: 2. The CDR3 is made up of 15 amino acids. CDR3 residues: CASSHLAGGQETQYF. The CDR3 coding sequence is TGTGCCAGCAGCCATCTAGCGGGGGGTCAAGAGACCCAGTACTTC.

The V call is TRBV28, the J call TRBJ1-1; D unresolved. The CDR3 loop spans 13 amino acids. The germline V and J ends were trimmed by 8 bases and 1 base, with 11 bases remaining between them. The germline V gene encodes CDR1 MDHEN and CDR2 SYDVKM. The CDR3 is CASGVGSNTEAFF. The CDR3 bases are TGTGCCAGCGGAGTCGGGTCGAACACTGAAGCTTTCTTT.

This clone was recorded once. This chain joins TRBV7-2 and TRBJ1-6, with 8 positions matching TRBD1. V was pared by 1 base and J by 9 bases, with 8 bases of the junction left unmatched. Per germline, CDR1 SGHTA and CDR2 FQGNSA. The CDR3 sequence is 16 residues long. The CDR3 protein is CASSLVRGPVISPLHF. CDR3 coding DNA: TGTGCCAGCAGCTTAGTCAGGGGGCCCGTTATTTCACCCCTCCACTTT.

The chain carries TRBV19 and TRBJ2-2, with D tentatively TRBD1 (6 bases). The CDR3 is made up of 15 amino acids. In germline, CDR1 is LNHDA, CDR2 SQIVND (reference sequence). V lost 3 bases, J lost 3 bases, and 11 bases lay in between. CDR3 bases: TGTGCCAGTAGTATGAGGGACAAGCACACCGGGGAGCTGTTTTTT. The encoded protein is CASSMRDKHTGELFF.

The CDR3 is CASRPRDRVGDSNQPQHF. DNA for the CDR3: TGTGCCAGTAGACCCCGGGACAGGGTTGGAGATAGCAATCAGCCCCAGCATTTT. The V call is TRBV19, the J call TRBJ1-5; TRBD1 matches at 9 bases. The CDR3 spans 18 residues. The junction had 12 bases not matched to a gene; V was cut back by 6 bases and J by 0 bases. CDR1 LNHDA and CDR2 SQIVND come from the germline V gene (reference sequence).

This clone was observed a handful of times. V usage is TRBV6-1 and J usage is TRBJ1-2; 9 bases map to TRBD1. Germline lookup yields CDR1 MNHNS and CDR2 SASEGT. V was clipped by 1 base and J by 4 bases; unmatched bases: 4. The CDR3 loop spans 15 amino acids. The CDR3 nucleotides are TGTGCCAGCAGTGAAGGGACAGGGGAAGGCTATGGCTACACCTTC. This translates into CASSEGTGEGYGYTF.

The gene calls are TRBV11-3 and TRBJ1-6; 11 bases are a match to TRBD1. This CDR3 has 16 amino acids. The germline CDR1 and CDR2 sequences are SGHNT and YENEEA. V lost 1 base and J lost 9; bases outside the gene matches: 5. CDR3 in amino acids: CASSLARTGGGSPLHF. The CDR3 DNA sequence: TGTGCCAGCAGCTTAGCGCGGACAGGGGGCGGTTCACCCCTCCACTTT.

The chain is built from TRBV18 and TRBJ2-5; TRBD1 might be the D (5 bases). Germline CDR1 is KGHSH and CDR2 is LQKENI. The CDR3 has 13 amino acids. Trimming shortened V by 4 bases and J by 4 bases, and 10 bases separated the two germline ends. CDR3 residues: CASSHQGRETQYF. CDR3 in DNA: TGTGCCAGCTCACATCAGGGAAGAGAGACCCAGTACTTC.

The rearrangement uses TRBV6-1 and TRBJ2-7; tentative D call: TRBD1 (6 bases). There are 16 residues in the CDR3. Trimming shortened V by 4 bases and J by 0 bases, and 16 bases separated the two germline ends. The germline V gene encodes CDR1 MNHNS and CDR2 SASEGT. The DNA for the CDR3 is TGTGCCAGCAGTGCCCAAGGGACACCCAGCTCCTACGAGCAGTACTTC. Translation gives CASSAQGTPSSYEQYF.

The chain has TRBV4-2 and TRBJ2-3, with 7 nucleotides matching TRBD1. In germline, CDR1 is LGHNA, CDR2 YNFKEQ. The CDR3 runs 16 residues. Germline trimming cut 2 bases from V and 8 bases from J; bases unmatched to any gene: 13. The CDR3 reads CASSQLPGQLLTTQYF. Written as DNA, the CDR3 is TGTGCCAGCAGCCAACTCCCGGGACAGCTTCTCACTACGCAGTATTTT.